The source of this T cell receptor beta chain is a study of T cell repertoires in ileal Crohn's disease (dated by TCRdb to between 2017 and 2020). The study in broad terms: Median disease duration was about eight years, and around 35% of patients were identified as active smokers at the time of surgery. Surgery was performed for a complication in all patients, with stricturing disease in roughly 60% and penetrating disease in approximately 39%. The study ran alongside a multicentre cohort designed to identify predictors of early endoscopic recurrence after ileocolonic resection. A total of 171 mucosal samples from 57 patients were sequenced, with samples obtained at several locations on the surgical specimen and at postoperative endoscopy. Neoterminal ileum biopsies obtained at postoperative colonoscopy were designated as M6 samples. About half of the patients received postoperative therapy: about a dozen received thiopurines and about 19 received anti-TNF agents. A prospective multicentre cohort supplied the 55 to 60 Crohn's disease patients whose TCR repertoires were analysed. A Rutgeerts score higher than i0 was the definition used for endoscopic postoperative recurrence.

In the paper's terms, the time point label means: neoterminal ileum biopsy at postoperative endoscopy, about 6 months after surgery. To be eligible, patients had to be adults with ileal or ileocolonic Crohn's disease and an indication for ileocolonic resection. Before DNA extraction, whole ileal mucosal biopsies were kept frozen at -80 degrees C. Genomic DNA was extracted from frozen whole biopsies using a TRizol-based method and was quantified with a NanoDrop 2000 spectrophotometer. The investigation overall reported the following: Mucosal CD4 and CD8 T cells were sorted and sequenced only in a subgroup of patients, whose size was not stated. Compared with CD4 T cells, sorted CD8 T cells held more high-frequency clones, which suggests that the mucosal expansions were mostly CD8. Postoperative endoscopy was performed at varying times within the first year after surgery, with a median delay of approximately 6.6 months. Endoscopic recurrence was found to be associated with higher high-frequency clone percentages at surgery, and recurrence was observed in all patients with clonality above 26.8% (18/57). A significantly higher proportion of clonal expansions was observed in active smokers at surgery than in non-smokers (about 25% vs 20%, p=0.02).

For commercial TCRB immunosequencing, roughly 0.5 micrograms of biopsy DNA were submitted for each sample. A two-step, amplification bias-controlled multiplex PCR was used by Adaptive Biotechnology to amplify CDR3 regions from genomic DNA. In the first PCR, primers covered every V and J gene segment, and in the second PCR, barcodes and Illumina adapters were added. CDR3 libraries were sequenced on an Illumina instrument. The study's own analysis went as follows. The analysis used both the pipelines supplied by the vendor and custom analysis of the raw data in R/Bioconductor with R version 3.3.0. Clonality, which ranges from 0 to 1, was calculated as the inverse of the normalised Shannon entropy across all productive clones. The repertoire share taken up by the top 100 clones defined high-frequency clones, and only clones that passed a 95% confidence test were kept. The Simpson index measured repertoire diversity, and the Morisita-Horn index measured overlap between samples. The immuneACCESS repertoire file appears here via TCRdb, limited to in-frame rearrangements. These files lack a portion of the clones; in checked studies, under half of the deficit traces to unresolved V genes, and the cause of the others is not known. V and J calls and clone size follow that table, whereas D and trimming were derived from the DNA. The sample has about 60,000 clones on record, about 89% of them singletons. The top ten hold roughly 2% of the sample.

As regards this clone: Its antigen remains unidentified. No base qualities exist here, and no much larger clone lies one base off it.

This TCR came from an adult with Crohn's disease. What was sequenced was ileal tissue.

The DNA reads TGTGCCAGCAGCTTGACTAGCGGGAGACGGTTCGAGCAGTACTTC. This codes for CASSLTSGRRFEQYF. This sequence uses TRBV5-6 and TRBJ2-7; 11 central bases correspond to TRBD2. The CDR3 numbers 15 residues from cysteine through phenylalanine. Left in the record is the CDR3 DNA by itself, 45 bases read in frame from the first base. V ends up 1 base short and J 6 bases short, with an unmatched junction base count of 6. Looking up the germline V gene yields CDR1 SGHDT and CDR2 YYEEEE.